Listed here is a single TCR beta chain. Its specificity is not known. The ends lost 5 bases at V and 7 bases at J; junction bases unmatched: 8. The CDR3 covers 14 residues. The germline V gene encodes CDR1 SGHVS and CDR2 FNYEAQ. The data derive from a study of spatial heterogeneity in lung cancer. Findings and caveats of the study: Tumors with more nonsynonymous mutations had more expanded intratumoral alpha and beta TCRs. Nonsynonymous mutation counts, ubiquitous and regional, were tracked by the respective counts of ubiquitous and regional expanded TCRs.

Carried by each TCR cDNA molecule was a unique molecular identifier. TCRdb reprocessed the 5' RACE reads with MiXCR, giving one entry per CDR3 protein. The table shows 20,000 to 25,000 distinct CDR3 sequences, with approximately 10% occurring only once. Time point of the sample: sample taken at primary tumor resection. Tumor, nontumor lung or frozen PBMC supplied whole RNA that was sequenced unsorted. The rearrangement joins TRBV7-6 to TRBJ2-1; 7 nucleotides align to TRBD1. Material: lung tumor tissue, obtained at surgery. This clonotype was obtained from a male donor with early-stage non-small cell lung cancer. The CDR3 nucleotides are TGTGCCAGCAGCCGACAGGGTATTAAGAATGAGCAGTTCTTC. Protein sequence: CASSRQGIKNEQFF.